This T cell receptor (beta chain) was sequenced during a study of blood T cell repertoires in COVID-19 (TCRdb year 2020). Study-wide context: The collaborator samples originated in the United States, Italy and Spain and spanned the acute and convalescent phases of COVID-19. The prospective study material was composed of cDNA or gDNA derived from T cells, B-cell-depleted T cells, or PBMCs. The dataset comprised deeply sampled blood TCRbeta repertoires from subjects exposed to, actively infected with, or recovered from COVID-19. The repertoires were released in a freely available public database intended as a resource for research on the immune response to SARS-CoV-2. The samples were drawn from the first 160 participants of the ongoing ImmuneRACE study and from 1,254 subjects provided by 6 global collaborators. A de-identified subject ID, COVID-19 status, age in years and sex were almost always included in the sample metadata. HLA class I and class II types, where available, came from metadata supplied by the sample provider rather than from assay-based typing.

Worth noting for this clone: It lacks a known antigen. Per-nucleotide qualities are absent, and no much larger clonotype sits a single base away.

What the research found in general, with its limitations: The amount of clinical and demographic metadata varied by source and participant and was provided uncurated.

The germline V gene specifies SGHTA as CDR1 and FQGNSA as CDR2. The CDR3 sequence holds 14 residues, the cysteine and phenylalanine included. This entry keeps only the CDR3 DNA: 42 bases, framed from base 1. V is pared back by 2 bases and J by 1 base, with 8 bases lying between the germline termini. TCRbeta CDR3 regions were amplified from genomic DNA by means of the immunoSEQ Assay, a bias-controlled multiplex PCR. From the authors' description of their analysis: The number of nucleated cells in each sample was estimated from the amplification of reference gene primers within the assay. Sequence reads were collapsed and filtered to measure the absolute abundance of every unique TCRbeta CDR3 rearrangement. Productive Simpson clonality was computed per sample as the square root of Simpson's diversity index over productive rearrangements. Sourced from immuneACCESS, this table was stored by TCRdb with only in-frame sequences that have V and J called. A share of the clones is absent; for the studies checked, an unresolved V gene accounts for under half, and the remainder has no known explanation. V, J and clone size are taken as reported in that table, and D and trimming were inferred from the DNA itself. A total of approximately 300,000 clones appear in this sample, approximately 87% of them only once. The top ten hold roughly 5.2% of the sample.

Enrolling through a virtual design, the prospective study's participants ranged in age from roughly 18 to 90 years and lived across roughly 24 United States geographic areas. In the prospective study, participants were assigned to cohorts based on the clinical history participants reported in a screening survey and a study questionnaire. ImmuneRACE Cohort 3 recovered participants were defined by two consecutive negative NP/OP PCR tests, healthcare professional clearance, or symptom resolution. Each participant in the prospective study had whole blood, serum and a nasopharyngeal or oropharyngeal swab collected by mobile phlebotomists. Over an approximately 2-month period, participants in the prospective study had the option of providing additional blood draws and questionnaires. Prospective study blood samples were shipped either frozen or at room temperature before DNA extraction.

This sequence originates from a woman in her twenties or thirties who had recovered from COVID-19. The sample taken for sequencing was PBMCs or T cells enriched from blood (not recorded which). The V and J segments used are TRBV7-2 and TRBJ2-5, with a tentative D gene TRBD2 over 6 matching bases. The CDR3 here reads CASSLSGSQETQYF. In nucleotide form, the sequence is TGTGCCAGCAGCTTAAGCGGGTCCCAAGAGACCCAGTACTTC.